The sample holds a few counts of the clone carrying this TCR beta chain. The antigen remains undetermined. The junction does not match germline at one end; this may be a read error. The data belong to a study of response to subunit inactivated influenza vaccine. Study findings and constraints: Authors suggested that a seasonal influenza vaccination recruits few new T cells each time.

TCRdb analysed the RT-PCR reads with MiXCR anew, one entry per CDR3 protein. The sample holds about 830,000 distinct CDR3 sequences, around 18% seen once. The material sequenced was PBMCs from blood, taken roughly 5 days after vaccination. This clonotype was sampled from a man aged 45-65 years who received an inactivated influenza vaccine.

CDR3: CASSQGQGSSHEQYF. The DNA for the CDR3 is TGTGCCAGCAGCCAAGGACAGGGTTCCTCCCACGAGCAGTACTTC. The V call is TRBV4-2, the J call TRBJ2-7; 7 nucleotides match TRBD1. The germline CDR1 and CDR2 sequences are LGHNA and YNFKEQ. This CDR3 has 15 residues.